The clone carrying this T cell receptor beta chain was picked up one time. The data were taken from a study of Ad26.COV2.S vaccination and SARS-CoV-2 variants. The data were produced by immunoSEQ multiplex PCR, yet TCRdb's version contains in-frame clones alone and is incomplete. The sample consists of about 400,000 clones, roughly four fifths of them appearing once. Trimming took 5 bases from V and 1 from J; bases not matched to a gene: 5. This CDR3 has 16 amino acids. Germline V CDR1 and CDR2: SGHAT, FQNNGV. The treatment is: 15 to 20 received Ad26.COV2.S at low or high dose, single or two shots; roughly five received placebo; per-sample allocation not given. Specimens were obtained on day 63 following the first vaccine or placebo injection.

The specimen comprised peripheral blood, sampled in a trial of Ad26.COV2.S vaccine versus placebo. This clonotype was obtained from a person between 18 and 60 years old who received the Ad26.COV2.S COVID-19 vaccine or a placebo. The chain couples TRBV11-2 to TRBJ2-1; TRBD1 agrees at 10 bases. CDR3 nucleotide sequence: TGTGCCAGCAGCCCAGGACAGGGGGGATCCTACAATGAGCAGTTCTTC. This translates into CASSPGQGGSYNEQFF.